Described below is a single T cell receptor beta chain sequence and its context. Its specificity is unknown. The data were produced by immunoSEQ multiplex PCR, yet TCRdb's version contains in-frame clones alone and is incomplete. The sample includes 150,000 to 200,000 clones, 85% to 90% of them seen just once. The sample is drawn from a study of T cell responses to AZD1222 COVID-19 vaccine. Study-level findings and limits: Following two doses of AZD1222, Spike-specific TCR breadth and depth rose. There were repertoire samples only from the period after the peak T cell response. Baseline serology detected seropositivity in only a handful of AZD1222 recipients. The CD4 TCRs associated with vaccination extended across spike and predominated at 160-218 and 743-854.

This receptor was obtained from an adult who received the MenACWY meningococcal vaccine as a control. Specimen: peripheral blood, collected 28 days after the second dose of the MenACWY control vaccine.

The CDR3 coding sequence is TGTGCCAGCAGTTACCAGCCCCGGGTGAACTATGGCTACACCTTC. It specifies CASSYQPRVNYGYTF. This rearrangement joins TRBV6-2 or TRBV6-3 to TRBJ1-2; D gene unclear. V lost 2 bases to trimming and J lost 2 bases, with 12 bases between them. Germline V gene sequence: CDR1 MNHEY, CDR2 SVGEGT. The CDR3 sequence is 15 residues long.